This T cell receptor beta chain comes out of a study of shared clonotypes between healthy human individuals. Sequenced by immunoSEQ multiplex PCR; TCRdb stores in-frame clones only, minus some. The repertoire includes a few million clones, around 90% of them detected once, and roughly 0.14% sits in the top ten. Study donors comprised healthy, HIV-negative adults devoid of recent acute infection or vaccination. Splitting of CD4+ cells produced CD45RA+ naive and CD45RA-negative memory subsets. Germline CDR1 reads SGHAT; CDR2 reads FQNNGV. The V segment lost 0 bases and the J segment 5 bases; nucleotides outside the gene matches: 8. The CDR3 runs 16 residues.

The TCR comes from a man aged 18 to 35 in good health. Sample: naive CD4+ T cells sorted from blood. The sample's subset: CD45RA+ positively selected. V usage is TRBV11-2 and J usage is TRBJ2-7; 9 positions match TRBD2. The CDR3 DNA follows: TGTGCCAGCAGCTTAGATTGGGCGGGAGGGTTCCACGAGCAGTACTTC. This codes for CASSLDWAGGFHEQYF.